These 29 T cell receptor beta chains came from one sample sequenced in a study of T-cell memory formation after mild COVID-19. Using its own MiXCR run on the 5' RACE reads, TCRdb lists one record per CDR3 protein. The table records under 300,000 distinct CDR3 sequences, roughly 18% of them present only once. Sequencing input: PBMCs or a T cell subset sorted from them (not recorded which). The receptors originated from a man between 18 and 35 years old who had mild COVID-19 (a few samples of this study predate the infection). Cell type and time point are not known.

This clonotype was seen a handful of times. The chain employs TRBV7-2 and TRBJ2-3; weak D call: TRBD1 (5 bases). The CDR3 extends over 16 amino acids. Germline V CDR1 and CDR2: SGHTA, FQGNSA. Trimming stripped 1 base from V and 0 bases from J, with 11 bases between. In DNA, the CDR3 is TGTGCCAGCAGCTTAGTTGTGACAGCTAGCACAGATACGCAGTATTTT. Translating gives CASSLVVTASTDTQYF.

This clonotype came up a few times. The genes are TRBV7-9 and TRBJ2-2; no firm D call. The CDR3 consists of 13 residues. From germline, CDR1 is SEHNR and CDR2 FQNEAQ (reference sequence). V dropped 2 bases and J dropped 3 bases, with 4 bases sitting between them. The CDR3 protein is CASSLRDTGELFF. CDR3 nucleotide sequence: TGTGCCAGCAGCTTACGTGACACCGGGGAGCTGTTTTTT.

The sample holds a few counts of this clonotype. The chain combines TRBV7-9 with TRBJ2-6; D not certain. Germline CDR1 SEHNR, CDR2 FQNEAQ (reference sequence). The ends were cut back, 2 bases at V and 4 bases at J, with 12 bases in the middle. This CDR3 has 16 amino acids. The DNA for the CDR3 is TGTGCCAGCAGCTTACGACGGGCCCCAGGGGCCAACGTCCTGACTTTC. Its protein product is CASSLRRAPGANVLTF.

This clonotype was observed a few times. The chain is built from TRBV7-2 and TRBJ2-5, with TRBD2 as a possible D gene (7 bases). V lost 5 bases to trimming and J lost 5 bases, with 15 bases between them. This CDR3 region has 14 residues. Germline values: CDR1 SGHTA, CDR2 FQGNSA. The CDR3: CASSPRGGSETQYF. In DNA form, the CDR3 reads TGTGCCAGCAGCCCGAGGGGGGGGTCGGAGACCCAGTACTTC.

The chain employs TRBV20-1 and TRBJ1-5; TRBD1 is a possible D gene (6 bases). The CDR3 length is 14 residues. V was pared by 1 base and J by 9 bases, with 16 bases between. Germline V gives CDR1 DFQATT, CDR2 SNEGSKA (reference sequence). The CDR3 spells CSARVSRDKGPQHF. As DNA, the CDR3 is TGCAGTGCTAGAGTATCCAGGGACAAAGGGCCCCAGCATTTT.

CDR3 bases: TGCAGTGCTAGTGACAGGGGCTCAGGCGAGCAGTACTTC. The encoded protein is CSASDRGSGEQYF. This chain connects TRBV20-1 to TRBJ2-7; 8 bases agree with TRBD1. V shed 3 bases, J shed 6 bases, and the junction held 7 bases outside the gene matches. The CDR3 is 13 residues long. Germline lookup yields CDR1 DFQATT and CDR2 SNEGSKA (reference sequence).

This clonotype appeared a few times. The gene calls are TRBV6-5 and TRBJ1-1; perhaps TRBD1 as D (5 bases). Germline V gene sequence: CDR1 MNHEY, CDR2 SVGAGI. The CDR3 is 14 residues long. Trimming took 2 bases from V and 1 from J, leaving 8 bases between them. In DNA, the CDR3 is TGTGCCAGCAGTTACGGACAACGGAACACTGAAGCTTTCTTT. Translated: CASSYGQRNTEAFF.

J is TRBJ2-3 and V is TRBV9, with 9 bases that match TRBD1. The germline V gene encodes CDR1 SGDLS and CDR2 YYNGEE. The CDR3 loop spans 18 amino acids. V lost 0 bases to trimming and J lost 4 bases; unmatched junction nucleotides: 12. CDR3 DNA sequence: TGTGCCAGCAGCGTAGCTACGGGACGGACAGGGGTCGCAGATACGCAGTATTTT. Its translation: CASSVATGRTGVADTQYF.

The V gene is TRBV5-1, the J gene TRBJ2-3; D not resolved. V lost 5 bases to trimming and J lost 6 bases, with 10 bases between them. The CDR3 sequence is 12 residues long. Germline CDR1 SGHRS, CDR2 YFSETQ. The CDR3 region is CASRRETDTQYF. In DNA form, the CDR3 reads TGCGCCAGCAGGCGTGAAACGGATACGCAGTATTTT.

There are a few counts of this clonotype. The DNA of the CDR3 is TGCGCCAGCAGCGGGGGGTCCAACAACAATGAGCAGTTCTTC. It yields the protein CASSGGSNNNEQFF. J is TRBJ2-1 and V is TRBV5-1; possibly TRBD2 for D (6 bases). The CDR3 extends over 14 amino acids. Germline V gene lookup returns CDR1 SGHRS and CDR2 YFSETQ. Trimming cost V 4 bases and J 5 bases, with 13 bases left between them.

Many counts were recorded for this clonotype. V is TRBV7-2 and J is TRBJ2-5; 12 bases are a match to TRBD2. V dropped 1 base and J dropped 5; count of bases not matched to a gene: 2. This CDR3 spans 15 amino acids. The germline V gene has CDR1 SGHTA and CDR2 FQGNSA. In DNA, the CDR3 is TGTGCCAGCAGCTTAGACGGGACTAGCGGGGAGACCCAGTACTTC. Its translation: CASSLDGTSGETQYF.

This chain joins TRBV4-1 and TRBJ1-5; no clear D. V lost 0 bases and J 4 bases, leaving 7 bases between the germline ends. This CDR3 contains 14 residues. The germline V gene encodes CDR1 MGHRA and CDR2 YSYEKL. The CDR3 protein is CASSQDMRNQPQHF. The CDR3 DNA follows: TGCGCCAGCAGCCAAGATATGAGAAATCAGCCCCAGCATTTT.

This clonotype was seen a few times. The chain uses TRBV28 and TRBJ2-1; D possibly uses TRBD1 or TRBD2 (5 bases each). The CDR3 has 14 amino acids. Deletions cut 6 bases from V and 10 bases from J, with 19 bases between. Germline V gene lookup returns CDR1 MDHEN and CDR2 SYDVKM. CDR3 in DNA: TGTGCCAGCAGACCCGGGACGGCGGTCCAGGAGCAGTTCTTC. Translated: CASRPGTAVQEQFF.

V gene TRBV7-9 combines with J gene TRBJ2-5, with 7 bases identical to TRBD1. The CDR3 is 15 amino acids. From germline, CDR1 is SEHNR and CDR2 FQNEAQ (reference sequence). V shed 1 base and J 4 bases; nucleotides not matched to a gene: 6. In DNA, the CDR3 is TGTGCCAGCAGCTTAGGAACGACAGGGCGAGAGACCCAGTACTTC. This sequence encodes CASSLGTTGRETQYF.

In its sample, this clonotype was seen a few times. The chain employs TRBV6-5 and TRBJ2-2; possibly TRBD2 for D (6 bases). Trimming took off 3 bases at V and 2 bases at J, with 13 bases between the two ends. CDR3 length: 16 amino acids. Germline V CDR1 and CDR2: MNHEY, SVGAGI. CDR3 sequence: CASSYGGSPNTGELFF. DNA of the CDR3: TGTGCCAGCAGTTATGGGGGGTCCCCCAACACCGGGGAGCTGTTTTTT.

The rearrangement uses TRBV24-1 and TRBJ2-1; D may be TRBD2 (5 bases). V was pared by 0 bases and J by 12 bases, with 14 bases between. Germline V CDR1 and CDR2: KGHDR, SFDVKD. The CDR3 runs to 14 residues. The CDR3 DNA sequence: TGTGCCACCAGTGATTTGTTAAGCGGCGGAAGGCAGTTCTTC. Protein product: CATSDLLSGGRQFF.

The V call is TRBV10-3, the J call TRBJ2-5; D is unclear. The CDR3 length is 13 residues. Per the germline V gene, CDR1 is ENHRY and CDR2 is SYGVKD. V lost 5 bases and J lost 3, with 10 bases in between. CDR3 nucleotide sequence: TGTGCCATCAGTACGGGCGCTAAAGAGACCCAGTACTTC. It specifies CAISTGAKETQYF.

This clonotype was observed a handful of times. The chain couples TRBV6-6 to TRBJ2-2; D might be TRBD1 (6 bases). Trimming removed 5 bases from V and 1 base from J, with 8 bases in between. CDR1 is MNHNY and CDR2 is SVGAGI in the germline V gene (reference sequence). This CDR3 region has 14 residues. The CDR3, as DNA: TGTGCCAGCAGTCTCAGGGGGAACACCGGGGAGCTGTTTTTT. Translation: CASSLRGNTGELFF.

Ten or more counts support this clonotype. The chain couples TRBV5-1 to TRBJ2-3; D possibly corresponds to TRBD2 (6 bases). Germline CDR1 is SGHRS and CDR2 is YFSETQ. CDR3 length: 16 residues. Deletions cut 5 bases from V and 2 bases from J, with 18 bases between. The CDR3: CASRRVGGLNTDTQYF. The CDR3, as DNA: TGCGCCAGCAGGAGGGTCGGGGGATTGAACACAGATACGCAGTATTTT.

This clonotype occurred a few times. J is TRBJ1-5 and V is TRBV20-1; TRBD1 is a possible D gene (5 bases). The CDR3 covers 14 residues. CDR1 and CDR2 from the germline V gene are DFQATT and SNEGSKA (reference sequence). V lost 5 bases and J 6 bases, leaving 17 bases between the germline ends. Written as DNA, the CDR3 is TGCAGTGCTTGGGACCAGCCGAAAGGTCAGCCCCAGCATTTT. Translating gives CSAWDQPKGQPQHF.

This chain connects TRBV5-1 to TRBJ2-2; weak D call: TRBD2 (7 bases). Trimming pared 4 bases from V and 9 bases from J, leaving 19 bases between. There are 15 residues in the CDR3. CDR1 SGHRS and CDR2 YFSETQ come from the germline V gene. As DNA, the CDR3 is TGCGCCAGCAGCCCGGGGGGACATGGGATCCGGGAGCTGTTTTTT. Translated, it gives CASSPGGHGIRELFF.

The DNA of the CDR3 is TGTGCCAGCAGCCAAGAAGTTGGGGGACAAGGTGAAGCTTTCTTT. It translates to CASSQEVGGQGEAFF. The V and J genes are TRBV14 and TRBJ1-1, with D perhaps matching TRBD1 (6 bases). The CDR3 sequence is 15 residues long. The germline CDR1 and CDR2 sequences are SGHDN and FVKESK. V gave up 0 bases and J gave up 7 bases, with 15 bases separating them.

This clonotype has more than one count but fewer than ten. This sequence joins TRBV11-2 and TRBJ2-5; perhaps TRBD1 as D (6 bases). V was cut by 1 base and J by 6 bases, with 12 bases left in between. This CDR3 spans 14 amino acids. Per germline, CDR1 SGHAT and CDR2 FQNNGV. The CDR3 reads CASSLVQGLQTQYF. The CDR3 nucleotides are TGTGCCAGCAGCTTAGTTCAGGGGTTACAGACCCAGTACTTC.

The gene calls are TRBV6-1 and TRBJ1-2; 8 bases are a match to TRBD1. The CDR3 is 18 amino acids. Trimming at V came to 5 bases and at J to 0 bases, leaving 14 bases not matched to a gene. Germline values: CDR1 MNHNS, CDR2 SASEGT. The CDR3 DNA reads as TGTGCCAGCAGTCGAGCTGGGACAGGCCCGCTTTCTAACTATGGCTACACCTTC. Translating gives CASSRAGTGPLSNYGYTF.

The chain is built from TRBV7-6 and TRBJ2-7; D gene unclear. This CDR3 region has 13 residues. Germline V lookup: CDR1 SGHVS, CDR2 FNYEAQ. V shed 1 base and J shed 3 bases, with 7 bases lying between them. In nucleotides, the CDR3 is TGTGCCAGCAGCTTAGAACGGAGCTACGAGCAGTACTTC. This codes for CASSLERSYEQYF.

Many counts were recorded for this clonotype. DNA for the CDR3: TGCGCCAGCAGCTCAGGACAGGGGGCTCACGAGCAGTACTTC. It codes for CASSSGQGAHEQYF. The V and J genes are TRBV5-1 and TRBJ2-7; 11 nucleotides agree with TRBD1. V was clipped by 3 bases and J by 5 bases; unmatched bases: 4. Germline V gives CDR1 SGHRS, CDR2 YFSETQ. This CDR3 has 14 residues.

In its sample, this clonotype was seen a few times. This chain links TRBV20-1 with TRBJ2-3; TRBD2 matches at 15 bases. This CDR3 spans 17 amino acids. Per the germline V gene, CDR1 is DFQATT and CDR2 is SNEGSKA (reference sequence). V dropped 1 base and J dropped 6; count of bases not matched to a gene: 8. As DNA, the CDR3 is TGCAGTGCTAGAGGCGCTACCGGGACTAGCGGGGGGGATACGCAGTATTTT. Protein sequence: CSARGATGTSGGDTQYF.

This chain joins TRBV5-1 and TRBJ1-5, with D possibly matching TRBD1 (6 bases). V was shortened by 4 bases and J by 6 bases, with 14 bases between the two germline ends. The germline V gene has CDR1 SGHRS and CDR2 YFSETQ. The CDR3 has 14 amino acids. The CDR3 reads CASSPLGGGQPQHF. DNA for the CDR3: TGCGCCAGCAGCCCCTTAGGAGGGGGTCAGCCCCAGCATTTT.

The rearrangement joins TRBV10-3 to TRBJ1-5, with 7 bases fitting TRBD1. The germline CDR1 and CDR2 sequences are ENHRY and SYGVKD. Trimming at V came to 7 bases and at J to 0 bases, leaving 12 bases not matched to a gene. The CDR3 consists of 17 residues. The CDR3 DNA reads as TGTGCCATCATCCCCCAGGGGGGAGCTTATAGCAATCAGCCCCAGCATTTT. As protein: CAIIPQGGAYSNQPQHF.